One and the same sample provided the 24 T cell receptor beta chains below, sequenced in a study of cytotoxic CD8 clonotypes in ibrutinib-treated CLL. The protocol was immunoSEQ multiplex PCR, while the TCRdb copy is restricted to in-frame clones and leaves out a portion. In the table there are tens of thousands of clones, about 64% of which are singletons. Source: PBMCs, taken after 12 months of ibrutinib treatment. These receptor sequences come from a human donor with chronic lymphocytic leukemia.

The rearrangement links TRBV19 to TRBJ1-1, with 8 bases aligning to TRBD1. The CDR3 is 14 residues long. Germline V lookup: CDR1 LNHDA, CDR2 SQIVND (reference sequence). Trimming removed 5 bases from V and 4 bases from J; junction bases left unmatched: 6. The CDR3 sequence is CASSVTGVVTEAFF. The CDR3 DNA sequence: TGTGCCAGTAGTGTGACAGGGGTTGTCACTGAAGCTTTCTTT. Full variable domain (missing parts from reference TRBV19 and TRBJ1-1): DGGITQSPKYLFRKEGQNVTLSCEQNLNHDAMYWYRQDPGQGLRLIYYSQIVNDFQKGDIAEGYSVSREKKESFPLTVTSAQKNPTAFYLCASSVTGVVTEAFFGQGTRLTVV.

Only a few counts were recorded for this clone. The chain employs TRBV6-5 and TRBJ1-6, with 7 bases identical to TRBD1. There are 15 residues in the CDR3. Germline CDR1 reads MNHEY; CDR2 reads SVGAGI. Unmatched junction bases numbered 10, after V lost 7 bases and J lost 7 bases. This CDR3 is CASNRDRVKNSPLHF. The CDR3, as DNA: TGTGCCAGCAACCGGGACAGAGTAAAGAATTCACCCCTCCACTTT.

J is TRBJ2-5 and V is TRBV4-2; D may match TRBD1 or TRBD2 (5 bases each). The CDR3 covers 14 residues. CDR1 and CDR2 from the germline V gene are LGHNA and YNFKEQ. V gave up 0 bases and J gave up 6 bases, with 11 bases separating them. CDR3 region: CASSQDHGTQTQYF. CDR3 nucleotide sequence: TGTGCCAGCAGCCAAGATCACGGGACGCAGACCCAGTACTTC.

J is TRBJ1-2 and V is TRBV5-6; TRBD1 might be the D (6 bases). The V end lost 1 base, the J end lost 4 bases, and 11 bases lay between the germline ends. The CDR3 sequence is 14 residues long. Germline V lookup: CDR1 SGHDT, CDR2 YYEEEE. The CDR3 DNA is TGTGCCAGCAGCTTGTGGGGGCCCAGCTATGGCTACACCTTC. Its protein is CASSLWGPSYGYTF.

This clone turned up a few times. This chain uses TRBV9 with TRBJ2-2; D not certain. Germline CDR1 SGDLS, CDR2 YYNGEE. Between the trimmed V and J ends, which lost 0 bases and 1 base, there was a span of 10 bases. The CDR3 has 16 amino acids. The CDR3 region is CASSVGSGRNTGELFF. CDR3 coding DNA: TGTGCCAGCAGCGTAGGTTCGGGCAGGAACACCGGGGAGCTGTTTTTT.

J is TRBJ2-5 and V is TRBV20-1; D gene uncertain. The CDR3 has 11 residues. V lost 4 bases, J lost 4 bases, and 7 bases lay in between. Germline V CDR1 and CDR2: DFQATT, SNEGSKA (reference sequence). The CDR3 nucleotides read TGCAGTGCTAAATATCGAGAGACCCAGTACTTC. Residues: CSAKYRETQYF.

The rearrangement joins TRBV4-2 to TRBJ1-3, with D possibly matching TRBD1 (5 bases). This CDR3 spans 15 amino acids. The V gene lost 7 bases and the J gene lost 8 bases, with 21 bases spanning the gap. Germline CDR1 is LGHNA and CDR2 is YNFKEQ. CDR3 residues: CASIPNHQGSHTIYF. Written as DNA, the CDR3 is TGTGCCAGCATCCCTAACCATCAGGGAAGTCACACCATATATTTT.

J is TRBJ2-2 and V is TRBV4-1; possibly TRBD1 for D (6 bases). Germline values: CDR1 MGHRA, CDR2 YSYEKL. V dropped 2 bases and J dropped 2 bases, with 15 bases sitting between them. The CDR3 has 17 residues. CDR3 sequence: CASSQTPGAGNTGELFF. CDR3 DNA: TGCGCCAGCAGCCAAACCCCAGGGGCAGGAAACACCGGGGAGCTGTTTTTT.

The rearrangement joins TRBV2 to TRBJ1-4, with TRBD1 identical over 7 bases. V was clipped by 6 bases and J by 7 bases; unmatched bases: 8. Germline loops: CDR1 SNHLY, CDR2 FYNNEI. CDR3 size: 14 residues. DNA for the CDR3: TGTGCCAGCAGCGAGACAGGGCTTAGTGAAAAACTGTTTTTT. This sequence encodes CASSETGLSEKLFF.

The V gene is TRBV5-1, the J gene TRBJ1-6; 11 bases are shared with TRBD1. The length of the CDR3 is 16 residues. Germline CDR1 is SGHRS and CDR2 is YFSETQ. Trimming cost V 0 bases and J 10 bases; bases outside gene matches: 6. The CDR3 sequence: CASSLGGQGENSPLHF. In nucleotides, the CDR3 is TGCGCCAGCAGCTTGGGGGGACAGGGGGAGAACTCACCCCTCCACTTT. Drawing the rest from reference TRBV5-1 and TRBJ1-6, the complete variable domain is KAGVTQTPRYLIKTRGQQVTLSCSPISGHRSVSWYQQTPGQGLQFLFEYFSETQRNKGNFPGRFSGRQFSNSRSEMNVSTLELGDSALYLCASSLGGQGENSPLHFGNGTRLTVT.

This chain joins TRBV6-5 and TRBJ2-7; D might be TRBD1 or TRBD2, each matching 7 bases. Trimming pared 6 bases from V and 6 bases from J, leaving 15 bases between. The CDR3 is 13 amino acids. In germline, CDR1 is MNHEY, CDR2 SVGAGI. CDR3 residues: CASRPPGGGEQYF. The CDR3 nucleotides read TGTGCCAGCAGACCGCCAGGGGGGGGCGAGCAGTACTTC.

V is TRBV7-9 and J is TRBJ2-4, with D possibly being TRBD1 or TRBD2 (5 bases each). V lost 5 bases to trimming and J lost 0 bases, with 8 bases between them. The CDR3 has 14 amino acids. Germline V gene sequence: CDR1 SEHNR, CDR2 FQNEAQ (reference sequence). For the CDR3, the DNA is TGTGCCAGCAGCCTGGGGACAGCCAAAAACATTCAGTACTTC. Amino acid sequence: CASSLGTAKNIQYF. Complete variable domain (other parts from reference TRBV7-9 and TRBJ2-4): DTGVSQNPRHKITKRGQNVTFRCDPISEHNRLYWYRQTLGQGPEFLTYFQNEAQLEKSRLLSDRFSAERPKGSFSTLEIQRTEQGDSAMYLCASSLGTAKNIQYFGAGTRLSVL.

The chain combines TRBV4-1 with TRBJ1-2, with D perhaps matching TRBD1 (6 bases). The CDR3 is made up of 14 amino acids. CDR1 and CDR2 (germline): MGHRA, YSYEKL. The V end lost 1 base, the J end lost 8 bases, and 14 bases lay between the germline ends. The CDR3 DNA reads TGCGCCAGCAGCCAAGCCGGGGGGGCCGACGGCTACACCTTC. Translated, it gives CASSQAGGADGYTF.

This clone appeared a few times. The V call is TRBV19, the J call TRBJ2-5; TRBD1 aligns across 10 bases. In germline, CDR1 is LNHDA, CDR2 SQIVND (reference sequence). Trimming at V came to 6 bases and at J to 5 bases, leaving 9 bases not matched to a gene. This CDR3 contains 15 residues. CDR3 protein: CASSLTGGVGETQYF. In DNA, the CDR3 is TGTGCCAGTAGCCTGACAGGGGGCGTCGGGGAGACCCAGTACTTC.

CDR3 sequence: CASSWRISYGYTF. CDR3 sequence (DNA): TGTGCCAGCAGTTGGCGGATAAGTTATGGCTACACCTTC. V gene TRBV6-6 combines with J gene TRBJ1-2; no definite D call. V was pared by 4 bases and J by 5 bases, with 11 bases between. The germline V gene encodes CDR1 MNHNY and CDR2 SVGAGI (reference sequence). There are 13 residues in the CDR3.

This clone was seen a few times. This rearrangement joins TRBV6-6 to TRBJ1-4; D call uncertain. CDR3 length: 14 amino acids. V shed 6 bases and J shed 6 bases, with 14 bases lying between them. The germline CDR1 and CDR2 sequences are MNHNY and SVGAGI (reference sequence). CDR3 DNA sequence: TGTGCCAGCAGCCCCGGGCCCCAGCATGAAAAACTGTTTTTT. Translated, it gives CASSPGPQHEKLFF.

This chain joins TRBV11-2 and TRBJ2-5; no reliable D call. The ends were cut back, 3 bases at V and 0 bases at J, with 5 bases in the middle. The CDR3 is 13 amino acids. Germline V gene lookup returns CDR1 SGHAT and CDR2 FQNNGV. The CDR3 coding sequence is TGTGCCAGCAGCTTCGCAGACCAAGAGACCCAGTACTTC. Translated, it gives CASSFADQETQYF.

With regard to this clone: The same CDR3 is also encoded by other DNA sequences in this sample. The chain uses TRBV6-6 and TRBJ2-7; D ambiguous. CDR3 length: 14 residues. Germline CDR1 is MNHNY and CDR2 is SVGAGI (reference sequence). V dropped 0 bases and J dropped 3 bases, with 9 bases sitting between them. The CDR3 spells CASSYSGGYYEQYF. As DNA, the CDR3 is TGTGCCAGCAGTTACTCCGGCGGATACTACGAGCAGTACTTC.

This chain uses TRBV6-4 with TRBJ1-5; D remains unclear. Germline CDR1 reads MRHNA; CDR2 reads SNTAGT. CDR3 size: 14 residues. V gave up 4 bases and J gave up 7 bases, with 14 bases separating them. CDR3 sequence: CASSVEWGRQPQHF. CDR3 coding DNA: TGTGCCAGCAGTGTAGAGTGGGGAAGGCAGCCCCAGCATTTT.

This sequence joins TRBV18 and TRBJ2-3; tentatively, D is TRBD1 (6 bases). The V end lost 3 bases, the J end lost 0 bases, and 13 bases lay between the germline ends. The germline V gene has CDR1 KGHSH and CDR2 LQKENI. This CDR3 has 16 amino acids. The CDR3 protein is CASSPPHRVSTDTQYF. The CDR3 bases are TGTGCCAGCTCACCCCCGCACAGGGTCAGCACAGATACGCAGTATTTT.

This clone came up a few times. This rearrangement joins TRBV6-5 to TRBJ1-2; the match to TRBD1 covers 8 bases. Germline CDR1 reads MNHEY; CDR2 reads SVGAGI. The CDR3 contains 15 residues. Trimming removed 0 bases from V and 4 bases from J; junction bases left unmatched: 4. CDR3 amino acids: CASSYSGQGRYGYTF. CDR3 nucleotides: TGTGCCAGCAGTTACTCCGGACAGGGCCGCTATGGCTACACCTTC.

This clone was detected only a few times. The chain recombines TRBV10-2 with TRBJ1-2; D may be TRBD1 (6 bases). Trimming left V 2 bases short and J 7 bases short, with 14 bases between. CDR1 and CDR2 (germline): WSHSY, SAAADI. The CDR3 contains 14 residues. The DNA for the CDR3 is TGCGCCAGCAGTGAGACCCTGAGGGGGGCTGGCTACACCTTC. Amino acid sequence: CASSETLRGAGYTF.

In this sample, this clone turned up a few times. The chain recombines TRBV9 with TRBJ1-5; the D gene is possibly TRBD1 (5 bases). The CDR3 totals 14 residues. CDR1 SGDLS and CDR2 YYNGEE come from the germline V gene. Trimming removed 0 bases from V and 6 bases from J, with 10 bases in between. In DNA, the CDR3 is TGTGCCAGCAGCGTAGGTGAGGGGCCTCAGCCCCAGCATTTT. This gives the protein CASSVGEGPQPQHF.

The chain combines TRBV4-3 with TRBJ2-3; no reliable D call. V was cut by 3 bases and J by 0 bases, with 13 bases left in between. The V gene's germline CDR1 is LGHNA and CDR2 YSLEER. This CDR3 is 16 amino acids long. CDR3 loop: CASSQASATSTDTQYF. The CDR3 coding sequence is TGCGCCAGCAGCCAGGCGTCTGCGACTAGCACAGATACGCAGTATTTT.